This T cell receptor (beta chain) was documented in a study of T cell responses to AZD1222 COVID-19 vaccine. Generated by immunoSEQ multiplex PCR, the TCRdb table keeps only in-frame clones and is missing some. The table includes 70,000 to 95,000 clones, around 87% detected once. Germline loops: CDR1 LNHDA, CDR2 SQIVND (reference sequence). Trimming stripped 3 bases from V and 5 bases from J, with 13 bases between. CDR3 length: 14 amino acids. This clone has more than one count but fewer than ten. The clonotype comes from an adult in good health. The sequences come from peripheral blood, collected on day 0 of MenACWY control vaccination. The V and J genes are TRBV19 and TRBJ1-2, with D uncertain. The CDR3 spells CASSIVPIGYGYTF. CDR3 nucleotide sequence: TGTGCCAGTAGTATTGTGCCGATTGGGTATGGCTACACCTTC.